This T cell receptor (beta chain) was captured by sequencing in a study of cytomegalovirus exposure and HLA in healthy donors. Notes on the study in general: The study put under 200 TCR beta chains on its list as cytomegalovirus-associated. CMV serostatus was the sole immune exposure data available.

Points on this clone: Its antigen is unidentified.

Primers: 60 Vbeta forward and 13 Jbeta reverse. TCRdb's copy holds only in-frame clones and misses some; the assay was immunoSEQ multiplex PCR. The data show fewer than 250,000 clones, over 60% seen once. V was trimmed by 7 bases and J by 1 base, leaving 14 bases between them. Germline V gene data show CDR1 as MNHEY and CDR2 as SMNVEV (reference sequence). CDR3 size: 14 residues. The source material was PBMCs. J is TRBJ2-7 and V is TRBV27, with D possibly being TRBD2 (5 bases). This TCR derives from a male donor in good health and CMV-seronegative. Here the CDR3 DNA reads TGTGCCAGCAAGGCCTCCACGGGGTCCTACGAGCAGTACTTC. Protein: CASKASTGSYEQYF.